The rows below give T cell receptor beta chains drawn from one sample of a study of a mutant IDH1 vaccine in newly diagnosed glioma. Sequenced by immunoSEQ multiplex PCR; TCRdb stores in-frame clones only, minus some. The sample carries just under 45,000 clones, roughly 90% recorded once. Antigens for these TCRs are unknown. The sequenced sample was PBMCs, obtained from a glioma patient whose treatment included an IDH1 peptide vaccine. The receptors were gathered from a man between 45 and 60 years old with glioma. Each CDR3 is given with its conserved first and last residue. A D gene is named only where the DNA matches it firmly.

v_call	j_call	d_call	cdr3_nt	cdr3_aa
TRBV2	TRBJ2-2	.	TGTGCCAGCAGTGAAGTAGGCGGAAACACCGGGGAGCTGTTTTTT	CASSEVGGNTGELFF
TRBV14	TRBJ2-1	.	TGTGCCAGCAGCTACACCCGTACAGGGAGTGGGCAGTTCTTC	CASSYTRTGSGQFF
TRBV4-1	TRBJ2-3	TRBD2	TGCGCCAGCAGCCCCCGAGGAGCGGGGCTGACAGATACGCAGTATTTT	CASSPRGAGLTDTQYF
TRBV28	TRBJ2-6	.	TGTGCCAGCAGCGGGACACTGGACGTCTCTGGGGCCAACGTCCTGACTTTC	CASSGTLDVSGANVLTF
TRBV28	TRBJ2-7	TRBD2	TGTGCCAGCAGTTTAGGGAGGGCCGGCGAGCAGTACTTC	CASSLGRAGEQYF
TRBV6-1	TRBJ2-3	.	TGTGCCAGCAGTGAAGGGCAGTCTAGCACAGATACGCAGTATTTT	CASSEGQSSTDTQYF
TRBV5-1	TRBJ2-7	.	TGCGCCAGCGGGTCCGGACGGAGTAGGTCCTACGAGCAGTACTTC	CASGSGRSRSYEQYF
TRBV10-1	TRBJ2-7	TRBD1	TGCGCCAGCAGAGCTAGGACAGGCGGCGAGCAGTACTTC	CASRARTGGEQYF
TRBV6-5	TRBJ2-1	TRBD1	TGTGCCAGCAGCCCGGACAGGGGTCACAATGAGCAGTTCTTC	CASSPDRGHNEQFF
TRBV7-9	TRBJ1-1	.	TGTGCCAGCAGCTTAAACACTGAAGCTTTCTTT	CASSLNTEAFF
TRBV10-1	TRBJ2-2	TRBD1	TGCGCCACCCAGACAGGGACGAACACCGGGGAGCTGTTTTTT	CATQTGTNTGELFF
TRBV7-6	TRBJ1-4	TRBD1	TGTGCCAGCAGCTTGTTGCCGGGACAGGAAAATGAAAAACTGTTTTTT	CASSLLPGQENEKLFF